These 10 T cell receptor beta chains were sequenced from one sample in a study of CD8 T cells in ankylosing spondylitis. Study observations and caveats: Characteristic, it appeared, of ankylosing spondylitis blood was a TCR beta motif of seven or eight highly homologous variants.

Their antigen targets remain unknown. From the 5' RACE reads, TCRdb called clonotypes with MiXCR, one entry per CDR3 protein. The sample includes about 500,000 distinct CDR3 sequences, roughly 5.3% of them seen just once. Sequenced input: blood, either unsorted or a sorted T cell fraction (not recorded which). These receptors were collected from a male donor with ankylosing spondylitis.

The sample holds a few counts of this clonotype. The chain uses TRBV11-2 and TRBJ2-6; D uncertain. The CDR3 spans 15 residues. Trimming cost V 6 bases and J 0 bases, with 9 bases left between them. CDR1 is SGHAT, CDR2 FQNNGV, per germline. This CDR3 reads CASRVQPSGANVLTF. The CDR3 coding sequence is TGTGCCAGCAGAGTACAGCCCTCTGGGGCCAACGTCCTGACTTTC.

This clonotype was counted ten times or more. The genes are TRBV20-1 and TRBJ1-6, with 8 bases that match TRBD1. J lost 8 bases, V lost 1 base, and 7 bases had no gene match. Germline values: CDR1 DFQATT, CDR2 SNEGSKA (reference sequence). There are 15 residues in the CDR3. The DNA for the CDR3 is TGCAGTGCTAGAGCTTCCGGGACAGGAGATTCACCCCTCCACTTT. Its translation is CSARASGTGDSPLHF.

This clonotype was picked up many times. The chain employs TRBV15 and TRBJ1-2, with TRBD1 matching over 9 bases. Germline CDR1 LNHNV, CDR2 YYDKDF (reference sequence). The ends lost 3 bases at V and 0 bases at J; junction bases unmatched: 2. The CDR3 has 15 residues. CDR3 loop: CATSSGQGTNYGYTF. The CDR3 bases are TGTGCCACCAGCAGCGGACAGGGGACTAACTATGGCTACACCTTC.

This clonotype was detected ten times or more. J is TRBJ2-1 and V is TRBV18; no firm D call. CDR1 is KGHSH, CDR2 LQKENI, per germline. The CDR3 runs to 16 residues. The germline V and J ends were trimmed by 4 bases and 0 bases, with 13 bases remaining between them. DNA for the CDR3: TGTGCCAGCTCACTCCCCCTGAGCAGCTCCTACAATGAGCAGTTCTTC. Protein sequence: CASSLPLSSSYNEQFF. The entire variable domain, with the rest obtained from reference TRBV18 and TRBJ2-1, is as follows: NAGVMQNPRHLVRRRGQEARLRCSPMKGHSHVYWYRQLPEEGLKFMVYLQKENIIDESGMPKERFSAEFPKEGPSILRIQQVVRGDSAAYFCASSLPLSSSYNEQFFGPGTRLTVL.

This clonotype was counted many times. The chain uses TRBV7-2 and TRBJ1-4, with a weak D call TRBD1 (5 bases). Germline assignment: CDR1 SGHTA and CDR2 FQGNSA. V lost 5 bases and J 0 bases, leaving 16 bases between the germline ends. The CDR3 is 17 amino acids. CDR3 amino acids: CASSPSPTEATNEKLFF. CDR3 DNA: TGTGCCAGCAGCCCAAGCCCGACAGAGGCAACTAATGAAAAACTGTTTTTT.

There are many counts of this clonotype. V and J are TRBV5-1 and TRBJ1-2; TRBD1 aligns across 8 bases. The CDR3 totals 14 residues. V was clipped by 3 bases and J by 8 bases; unmatched bases: 9. Per germline, CDR1 SGHRS and CDR2 YFSETQ. The CDR3 sequence is CASSWNGQGGGYTF. In nucleotides, the CDR3 is TGCGCCAGCAGCTGGAATGGACAGGGCGGGGGCTACACCTTC.

This chain joins TRBV6-5 and TRBJ1-2; D may be TRBD1 (5 bases). Trimming took off 0 bases at V and 3 bases at J, with 14 bases between the two ends. The CDR3 covers 16 residues. Germline V gives CDR1 MNHEY, CDR2 SVGAGI. The CDR3 here is CASSYSAVGRDYGYTF. The DNA for the CDR3 is TGTGCCAGCAGTTACTCGGCGGTGGGGCGCGACTATGGCTACACCTTC.

This clonotype has a count of ten or more. V usage is TRBV2 and J usage is TRBJ2-7; tentative D call: TRBD1 (5 bases). V lost 8 bases to trimming and J lost 5 bases, with 13 bases between them. The V gene's germline CDR1 is SNHLY and CDR2 FYNNEI. The CDR3 is made up of 12 amino acids. CDR3 region: CASAFQGNEQYF. The DNA of the CDR3 is TGTGCCAGCGCATTTCAGGGAAACGAGCAGTACTTC.

This clonotype was seen many times. The chain is built from TRBV12-3 or TRBV12-4 and TRBJ2-2; 8 nucleotides line up with TRBD2. V shed 6 bases, J shed 7 bases, and the junction held 10 bases outside the gene matches. CDR3 length equals 15 residues. This CDR3 reads CASRSSGSWGGELFF. The CDR3 nucleotides read TGTGCCAGCAGGAGCAGCGGGAGTTGGGGCGGGGAGCTGTTTTTT.

This clonotype was seen repeatedly, ten times or more. J is TRBJ1-1 and V is TRBV4-3, with D unresolved. This CDR3 is 14 amino acids long. Trimming left V 2 bases short and J 4 bases short, with 11 bases between. CDR1 and CDR2 from the germline V gene are LGHNA and YSLEER. CDR3 sequence reads: CASSQTLGSTEAFF. CDR3 nucleotides: TGCGCCAGCAGCCAAACACTAGGAAGCACTGAAGCTTTCTTT.